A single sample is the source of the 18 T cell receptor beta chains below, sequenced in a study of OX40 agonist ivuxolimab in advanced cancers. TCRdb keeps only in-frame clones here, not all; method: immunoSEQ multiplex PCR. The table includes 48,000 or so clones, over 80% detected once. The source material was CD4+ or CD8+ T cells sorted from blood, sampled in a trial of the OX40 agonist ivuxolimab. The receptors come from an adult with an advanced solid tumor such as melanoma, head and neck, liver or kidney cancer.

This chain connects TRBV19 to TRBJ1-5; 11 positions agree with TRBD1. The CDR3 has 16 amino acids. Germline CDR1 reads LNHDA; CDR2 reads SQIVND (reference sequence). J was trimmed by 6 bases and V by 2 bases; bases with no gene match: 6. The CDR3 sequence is CASSIRGQGDSQPQHF. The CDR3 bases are TGTGCCAGTAGTATAAGGGGACAGGGGGATTCTCAGCCCCAGCATTTT.

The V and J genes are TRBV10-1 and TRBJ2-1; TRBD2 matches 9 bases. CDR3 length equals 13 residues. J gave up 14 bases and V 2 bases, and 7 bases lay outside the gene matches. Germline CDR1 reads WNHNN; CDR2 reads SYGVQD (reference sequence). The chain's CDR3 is CASSEELAGRKFF. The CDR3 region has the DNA TGCGCCAGCAGTGAGGAACTAGCGGGTCGGAAGTTCTTC.

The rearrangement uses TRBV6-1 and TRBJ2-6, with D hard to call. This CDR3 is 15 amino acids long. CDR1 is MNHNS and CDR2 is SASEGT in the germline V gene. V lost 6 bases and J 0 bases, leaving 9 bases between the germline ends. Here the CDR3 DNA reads TGTGCCAGCAGGGCACAGCGCTCTGGGGCCAACGTCCTGACTTTC. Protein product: CASRAQRSGANVLTF.

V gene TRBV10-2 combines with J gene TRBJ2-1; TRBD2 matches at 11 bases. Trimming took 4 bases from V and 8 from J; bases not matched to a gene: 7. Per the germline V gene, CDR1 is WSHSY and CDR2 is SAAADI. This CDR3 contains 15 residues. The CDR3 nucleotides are TGCGCCAGCAGTGGGGGGACTAGCGGCCAGGATGAGCAGTTCTTC. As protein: CASSGGTSGQDEQFF.

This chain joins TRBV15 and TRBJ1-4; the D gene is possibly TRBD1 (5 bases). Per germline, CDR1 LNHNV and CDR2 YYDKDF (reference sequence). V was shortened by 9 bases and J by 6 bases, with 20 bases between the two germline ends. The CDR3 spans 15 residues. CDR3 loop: CATSGERDEDEKLFF. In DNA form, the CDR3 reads TGTGCCACGAGTGGGGAAAGGGACGAGGATGAAAAACTGTTTTTT.

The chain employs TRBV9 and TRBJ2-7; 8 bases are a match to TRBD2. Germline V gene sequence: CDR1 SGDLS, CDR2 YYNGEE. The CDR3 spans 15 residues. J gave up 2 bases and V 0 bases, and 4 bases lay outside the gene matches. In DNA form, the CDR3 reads TGTGCCAGCAGCGTAGGAGCGGGGGCAACCTACGAGCAGTACTTC. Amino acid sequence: CASSVGAGATYEQYF.

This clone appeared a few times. The CDR3 DNA sequence: TGTGCCAGCAGCTTAGGCCGTGTCTCCTACAATGAGCAGTTCTTC. Translation: CASSLGRVSYNEQFF. This rearrangement joins TRBV7-9 to TRBJ2-1, with D unresolved. The CDR3 totals 15 residues. The V end lost 1 base, the J end lost 0 bases, and 7 bases lay between the germline ends. CDR1 is SEHNR and CDR2 is FQNEAQ in the germline V gene (reference sequence).

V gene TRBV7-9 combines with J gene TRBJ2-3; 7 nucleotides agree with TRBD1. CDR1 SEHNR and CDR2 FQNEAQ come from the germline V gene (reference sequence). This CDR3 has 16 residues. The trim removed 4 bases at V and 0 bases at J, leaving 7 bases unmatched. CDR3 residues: CASSSQGQASTDTQYF. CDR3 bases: TGTGCCAGCAGCTCCCAAGGACAGGCTAGCACAGATACGCAGTATTTT.

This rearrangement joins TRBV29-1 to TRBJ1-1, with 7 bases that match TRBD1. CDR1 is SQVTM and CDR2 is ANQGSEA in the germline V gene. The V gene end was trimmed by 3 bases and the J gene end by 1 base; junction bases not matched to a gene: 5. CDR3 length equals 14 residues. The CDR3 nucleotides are TGCAGCGTTGATGGAGACAGGGAGAACACTGAAGCTTTCTTT. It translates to CSVDGDRENTEAFF.

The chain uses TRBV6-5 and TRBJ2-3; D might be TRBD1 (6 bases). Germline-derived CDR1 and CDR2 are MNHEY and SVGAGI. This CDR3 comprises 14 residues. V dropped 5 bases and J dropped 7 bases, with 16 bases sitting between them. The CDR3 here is CASSRDSRGNTQYF. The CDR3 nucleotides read TGTGCCAGCAGTCGCGATTCCAGGGGAAATACGCAGTATTTT.

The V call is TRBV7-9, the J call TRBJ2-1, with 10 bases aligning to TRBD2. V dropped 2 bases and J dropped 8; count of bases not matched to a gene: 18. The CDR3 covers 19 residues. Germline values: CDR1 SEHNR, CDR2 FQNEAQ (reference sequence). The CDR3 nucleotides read TGTGCCAGCAGCTTACCACGCCTGGGCCTTAGCGGGGGGAATCATGAGCAGTTCTTC. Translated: CASSLPRLGLSGGNHEQFF.

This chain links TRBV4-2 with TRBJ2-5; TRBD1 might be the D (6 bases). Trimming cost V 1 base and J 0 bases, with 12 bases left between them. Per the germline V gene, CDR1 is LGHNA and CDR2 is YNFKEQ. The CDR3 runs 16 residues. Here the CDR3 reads CASSQAATGNQETQYF. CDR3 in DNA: TGTGCCAGCAGCCAAGCGGCTACAGGGAACCAAGAGACCCAGTACTTC.

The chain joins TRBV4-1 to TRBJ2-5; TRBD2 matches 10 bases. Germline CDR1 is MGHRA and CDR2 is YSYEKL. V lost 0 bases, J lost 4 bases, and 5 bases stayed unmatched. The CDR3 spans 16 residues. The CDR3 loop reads CASSQEKAGGRETQYF. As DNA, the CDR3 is TGCGCCAGCAGCCAAGAAAAAGCGGGGGGGAGAGAGACCCAGTACTTC.

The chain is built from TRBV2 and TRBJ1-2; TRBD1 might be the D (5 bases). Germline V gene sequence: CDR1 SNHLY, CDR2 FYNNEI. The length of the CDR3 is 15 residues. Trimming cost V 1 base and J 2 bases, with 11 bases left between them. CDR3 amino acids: CASSEGQGSNYGYTF. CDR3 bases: TGTGCCAGCAGTGAAGGGCAGGGCTCGAACTATGGCTACACCTTC.

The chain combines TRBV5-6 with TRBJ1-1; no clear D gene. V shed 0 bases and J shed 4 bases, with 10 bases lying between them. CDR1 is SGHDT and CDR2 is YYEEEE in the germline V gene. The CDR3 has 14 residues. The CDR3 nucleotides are TGTGCCAGCAGCTTGGCCTACGGGTTCACTGAAGCTTTCTTT. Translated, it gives CASSLAYGFTEAFF.

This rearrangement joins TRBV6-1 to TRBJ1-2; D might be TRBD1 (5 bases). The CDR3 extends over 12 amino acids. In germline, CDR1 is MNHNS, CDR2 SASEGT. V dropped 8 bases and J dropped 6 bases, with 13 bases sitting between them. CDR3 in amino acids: CASRWGVDGYTF. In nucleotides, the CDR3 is TGTGCCAGCCGATGGGGGGTCGATGGCTACACCTTC.

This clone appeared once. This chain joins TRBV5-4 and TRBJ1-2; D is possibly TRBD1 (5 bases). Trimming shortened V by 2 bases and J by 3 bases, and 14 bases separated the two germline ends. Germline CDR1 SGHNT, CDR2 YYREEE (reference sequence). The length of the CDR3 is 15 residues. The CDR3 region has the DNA TGTGCCAGCAGCTTCTCCTCGTCCAGGGACTATGGCTACACCTTC. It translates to CASSFSSSRDYGYTF.

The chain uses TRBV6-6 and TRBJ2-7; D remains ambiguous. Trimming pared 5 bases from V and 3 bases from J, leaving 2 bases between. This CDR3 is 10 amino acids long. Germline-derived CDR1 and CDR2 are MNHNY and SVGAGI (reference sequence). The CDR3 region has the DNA TGTGCCAGCAGTAACTACGAGCAGTACTTC. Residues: CASSNYEQYF.